Listed here are 12 T cell receptor beta chains from one sample, sequenced in a study of T cell responses to AZD1222 COVID-19 vaccine. The method was immunoSEQ multiplex PCR; TCRdb's version includes in-frame clones alone and lacks a portion of them. The data show roughly 71,000 clones, around 85% seen once. Specimen: peripheral blood, collected on day 0 of AZD1222 vaccination. Source of these receptors: an adult in good health.

The chain is built from TRBV2 and TRBJ2-1, with 10 nucleotides matching TRBD2. After removal of 6 bases from V and 5 bases from J, the junction contained 7 bases not matched to a gene. Germline CDR1 SNHLY, CDR2 FYNNEI. This CDR3 contains 15 residues. The CDR3 DNA reads as TGTGCCAGCAGCCCACTAGCGGGACAAAACAATGAGCAGTTCTTC. Translation gives CASSPLAGQNNEQFF.

This clone was recorded only once. The chain uses TRBV29-1 and TRBJ2-2, with D perhaps assigned TRBD1 or TRBD2 (7 bases each). The V end lost 6 bases, the J end lost 2 bases, and 13 bases lay between the germline ends. This CDR3 comprises 14 residues. CDR1 is SQVTM, CDR2 ANQGSEA, per germline. CDR3 DNA sequence: TGCAGCGTGGGGGGGACAGCTAACACCGGGGAGCTGTTTTTT. Translated, it gives CSVGGTANTGELFF.

The V and J genes are TRBV9 and TRBJ2-2, with 7 bases matching TRBD1. After removal of 0 bases from V and 4 bases from J, the junction contained 3 bases not matched to a gene. CDR1 and CDR2 from the germline V gene are SGDLS and YYNGEE. The CDR3 extends over 15 amino acids. The CDR3 here is CASSVVSGGTGELFF. The CDR3 DNA reads TGTGCCAGCAGCGTAGTGTCAGGGGGCACCGGGGAGCTGTTTTTT. Drawing the rest from reference TRBV9 and TRBJ2-2, the complete variable domain is DSGVTQTPKHLITATGQRVTLRCSPRSGDLSVYWYQQSLDQGLQFLIQYYNGEERAKGNILERFSAQQFPDLHSELNLSSLELGDSALYFCASSVVSGGTGELFFGEGSRLTVL.

The V and J genes are TRBV11-3 and TRBJ2-1; the D gene is possibly TRBD1 (6 bases). Trimming cost V 3 bases and J 5 bases, with 17 bases left between them. CDR1 and CDR2 from the germline V gene are SGHNT and YENEEA. The CDR3 has 16 residues. CDR3 in DNA: TGTGCCAGCAGCTTCCGATCCAGGGGATACAACAATGAGCAGTTCTTC. Translated: CASSFRSRGYNNEQFF.

The chain recombines TRBV23-1 with TRBJ1-3; D perhaps matches TRBD1 (6 bases). TRBV23-1 is an ORF, with its function uncertain. V shed 8 bases and J shed 4 bases, with 18 bases lying between them. The CDR3 covers 15 residues. The CDR3 coding sequence is TGCGCCAGCCATTATACAGGGTCAGCAGGAAACACCATATATTTT. Translation: CASHYTGSAGNTIYF.

The table lists this clone with a count of one. The V gene is TRBV11-3, the J gene TRBJ2-1; TRBD2 matches at 11 bases. This CDR3 has 15 residues. V lost 8 bases and J lost 3; bases outside the gene matches: 6. Germline V lookup: CDR1 SGHNT, CDR2 YENEEA. In DNA, the CDR3 is TGTGCCAGCCTAATCGGGACTAGCGGCTACAATGAGCAGTTCTTC. It yields the protein CASLIGTSGYNEQFF.

This chain joins TRBV19 and TRBJ1-1, with TRBD1 as a possible D gene (5 bases). CDR1 is LNHDA and CDR2 is SQIVND in the germline V gene (reference sequence). The length of the CDR3 is 13 residues. With 3 bases removed from V and 1 base from J, the gap between germline ends came to 6 bases. CDR3 in amino acids: CASSIGQNTEAFF. The DNA of the CDR3 is TGTGCCAGTAGTATCGGACAGAACACTGAAGCTTTCTTT.

The chain has TRBV13 and TRBJ2-5, with D perhaps TRBD1 or TRBD2 (6 bases each). This CDR3 has 15 amino acids. Germline V gene sequence: CDR1 PRHDT, CDR2 FYEKMQ (reference sequence). Trimming took 0 bases from V and 5 from J, leaving 13 bases between them. The CDR3 bases are TGTGCCAGCAGCTTAGGAGGGGGGCTGGAGGAGACCCAGTACTTC. This sequence encodes CASSLGGGLEETQYF.

The chain has TRBV5-4 and TRBJ2-1; 13 bases align to TRBD2. The CDR3 consists of 16 residues. CDR1 and CDR2 (germline): SGHNT, YYREEE (reference sequence). V dropped 3 bases and J dropped 4; count of bases not matched to a gene: 4. CDR3 protein: CASSSGTSGKYNEQFF. In DNA, the CDR3 is TGTGCCAGCAGCTCCGGGACTAGCGGGAAGTACAATGAGCAGTTCTTC.

The V gene is TRBV5-4, the J gene TRBJ2-6; TRBD1 matches 8 bases. Germline-derived CDR1 and CDR2 are SGHNT and YYREEE (reference sequence). The V segment lost 4 bases and the J segment 0 bases; nucleotides outside the gene matches: 12. There are 19 residues in the CDR3. The CDR3 nucleotides are TGTGCCAGCAGCACCCGGACAGGGCTCCTTATCTCTGGGGCCAACGTCCTGACTTTC. Translation gives CASSTRTGLLISGANVLTF. Filled out from reference TRBV5-4 and TRBJ2-6, the complete variable domain reads ETGVTQSPTHLIKTRGQQVTLRCSSQSGHNTVSWYQQALGQGPQFIFQYYREEENGRGNFPPRFSGLQFPNYSSELNVNALELDDSALYLCASSTRTGLLISGANVLTFGAGSRLTVL.

The CDR3: CASSTRALVNTEAFF. Written as DNA, the CDR3 is TGTGCCAGCAGCACCAGGGCCCTCGTGAACACTGAAGCTTTCTTT. The V call is TRBV6-5, the J call TRBJ1-1; tentatively, D is TRBD1 (5 bases). The germline CDR1 and CDR2 sequences are MNHEY and SVGAGI. Trimming shortened V by 6 bases and J by 0 bases, and 14 bases separated the two germline ends. The CDR3 has 15 amino acids.

The chain has TRBV7-9 and TRBJ1-2, with D uncertain. The V gene's germline CDR1 is SEHNR and CDR2 FQNEAQ (reference sequence). This CDR3 region has 13 residues. The V end was cut by 1 base, the J end by 8 bases, with 11 bases between. The DNA for the CDR3 is TGTGCCAGCAGCTTAGGGCCTACTGAGGGCTACACCTTC. Protein: CASSLGPTEGYTF.